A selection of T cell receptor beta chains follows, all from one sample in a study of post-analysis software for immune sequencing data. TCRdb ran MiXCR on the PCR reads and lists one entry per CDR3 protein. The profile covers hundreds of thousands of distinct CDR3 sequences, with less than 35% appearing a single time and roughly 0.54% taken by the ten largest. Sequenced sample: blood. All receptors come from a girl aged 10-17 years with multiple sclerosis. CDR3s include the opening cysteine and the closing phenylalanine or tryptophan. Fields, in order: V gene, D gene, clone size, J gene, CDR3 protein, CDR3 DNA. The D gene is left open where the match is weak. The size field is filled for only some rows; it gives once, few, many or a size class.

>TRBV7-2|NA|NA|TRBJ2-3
CASRGDISTDTQYF
TGTGCCAGCCGCGGGGACATAAGCACAGATACGCAGTATTTT
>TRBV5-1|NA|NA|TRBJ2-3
CASSLEDSSTDTQYF
TGCGCCAGCAGCTTGGAAGACAGTAGCACAGATACGCAGTATTTT
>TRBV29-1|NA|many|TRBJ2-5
CSAAPQEETQYF
TGCAGCGCTGCCCCACAGGAAGAGACCCAGTACTTC
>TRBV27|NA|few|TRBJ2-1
CASSWAANNEQFF
TGTGCCAGCAGTTGGGCAGCCAACAATGAGCAGTTCTTC
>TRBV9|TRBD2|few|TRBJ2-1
CASSRLAGGDNEQFF
TGTGCCAGCAGCCGACTAGCGGGAGGGGACAATGAGCAGTTCTTC
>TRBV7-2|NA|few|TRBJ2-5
CASSSPVQTPGGTQYF
TGTGCCAGCAGCTCGCCTGTACAGACCCCGGGTGGGACCCAGTACTTC
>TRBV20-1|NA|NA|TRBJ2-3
CSASRTGIDTQYF
TGCAGTGCTAGCCGTACAGGGATAGATACGCAGTATTTT
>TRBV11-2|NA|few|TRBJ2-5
CASSLGPRRETQYF
TGTGCCAGCAGCTTAGGCCCCAGAAGGGAGACCCAGTACTTC
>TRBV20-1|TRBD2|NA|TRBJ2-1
CSARAITSGSGVEQFF
TGCAGTGCTAGAGCGATCACTAGCGGGAGCGGAGTTGAGCAGTTCTTC
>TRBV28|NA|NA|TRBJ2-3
CASRPSAGRESTDTQYF
TGTGCCAGCAGGCCCTCGGCGGGGCGGGAAAGCACAGATACGCAGTATTTT
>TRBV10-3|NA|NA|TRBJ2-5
CAISEFRDQETQYF
TGTGCCATCAGTGAGTTCCGGGATCAGGAGACCCAGTACTTC
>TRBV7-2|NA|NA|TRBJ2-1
CASRLAEGKQFF
TGTGCCAGCAGGCTGGCTGAGGGAAAGCAGTTCTTC
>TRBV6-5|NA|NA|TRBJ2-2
CASRTNGPGELFF
TGTGCCAGCAGGACCAACGGACCGGGGGAGCTGTTTTTT
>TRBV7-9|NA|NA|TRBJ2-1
CASSRTRDEQFF
TGTGCCAGCAGCCGGACCAGGGATGAGCAGTTCTTC
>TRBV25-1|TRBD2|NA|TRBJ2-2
CASSFSQAGGTGELFF
TGTGCCAGCAGTTTCTCTCAAGCGGGGGGAACCGGGGAGCTGTTTTTT
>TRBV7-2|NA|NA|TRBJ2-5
CASSLSDTGFQETQYF
TGTGCCAGCAGTCTCTCTGACACTGGCTTCCAAGAGACCCAGTACTTC
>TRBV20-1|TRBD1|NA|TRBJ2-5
CSARAWQGVGETQYF
TGCAGTGCTAGAGCGTGGCAGGGGGTCGGAGAGACCCAGTACTTC
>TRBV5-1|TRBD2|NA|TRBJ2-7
CASSPSGTSKPYEQYF
TGCGCCAGCAGCCCAAGCGGGACTAGCAAGCCCTACGAGCAGTACTTC
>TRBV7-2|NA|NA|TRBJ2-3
CASSYPRTEASTDTQYF
TGTGCCAGCAGCTACCCTCGGACAGAGGCTAGCACAGATACGCAGTATTTT
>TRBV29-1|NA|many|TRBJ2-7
CSVDYQGTDEQYF
TGCAGCGTTGATTATCAGGGGACGGACGAGCAGTACTTC
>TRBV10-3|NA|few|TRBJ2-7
CASLPGDAYEQYF
TGTGCCAGCCTTCCCGGGGATGCCTACGAGCAGTACTTC
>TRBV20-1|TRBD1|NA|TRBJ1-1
CSALRGGDRGGDTEAFF
TGCAGTGCTTTGAGGGGGGGGGACAGGGGAGGAGACACTGAAGCTTTCTTT
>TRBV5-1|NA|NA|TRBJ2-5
CASSQRGRDFNQETQYF
TGCGCCAGCAGCCAACGGGGTAGGGACTTCAACCAAGAGACCCAGTACTTC
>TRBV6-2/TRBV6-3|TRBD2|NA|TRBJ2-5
CASSRLAGGFQETQYF
TGTGCCAGCAGTCGACTAGCGGGGGGGTTCCAAGAGACCCAGTACTTC
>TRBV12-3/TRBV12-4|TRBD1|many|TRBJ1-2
CASSPRQGNYGYTF
TGTGCCAGCAGCCCCCGACAGGGGAACTATGGCTACACCTTC
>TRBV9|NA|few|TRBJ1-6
CASSSGTLGNSPLHF
TGTGCCAGCAGCTCCGGGACATTGGGTAATTCACCCCTCCACTTT
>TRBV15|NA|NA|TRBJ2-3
CATNRTAAPRADTQYF
TGTGCCACCAACAGAACCGCGGCTCCCCGGGCAGATACGCAGTATTTT
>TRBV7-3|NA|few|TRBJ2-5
CASSLFGQRETQYF
TGTGCCAGCAGCTTATTCGGTCAGAGGGAGACCCAGTACTTC
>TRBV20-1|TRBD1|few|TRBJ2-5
CSASPRTGTETQYF
TGCAGTGCTAGTCCCCGGACAGGGACGGAGACCCAGTACTTC
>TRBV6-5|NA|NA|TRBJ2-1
CASSYSSASPNEQFF
TGTGCCAGCAGTTACTCTTCGGCCAGCCCCAATGAGCAGTTCTTC
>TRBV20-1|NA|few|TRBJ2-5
CSATETSQETQYF
TGCAGTGCTACAGAGACGAGTCAAGAGACCCAGTACTTC
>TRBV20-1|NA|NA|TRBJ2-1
CSASGPRNEQFF
TGCAGTGCTAGCGGGCCGAGGAATGAGCAGTTCTTC
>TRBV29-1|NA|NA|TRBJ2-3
CSVERGLSADTQYF
TGCAGCGTTGAACGAGGATTGTCGGCAGATACGCAGTATTTT
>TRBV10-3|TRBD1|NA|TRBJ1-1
CAIRPGAGGNTEAFF
TGTGCCATCAGGCCGGGGGCAGGGGGGAACACTGAAGCTTTCTTT
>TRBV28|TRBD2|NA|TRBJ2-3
CASTNSKAGGGTDTQYF
TGTGCCAGCACAAACTCAAAAGCGGGAGGCGGCACAGATACGCAGTATTTT
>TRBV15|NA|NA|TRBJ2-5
CATSAIQETQYF
TGTGCCACCAGCGCAATTCAAGAGACCCAGTACTTC
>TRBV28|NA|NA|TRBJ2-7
CASTPGRPLPGEQYF
TGTGCCAGCACTCCGGGGAGGCCCCTCCCCGGAGAGCAGTACTTC
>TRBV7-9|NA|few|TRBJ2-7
CASSQIRYEQYF
TGTGCCAGCAGCCAAATCAGATACGAGCAGTACTTC
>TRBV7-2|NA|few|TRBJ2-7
CASSLSRLVGGEQYF
TGTGCCAGCAGCTTATCTCGACTAGTTGGTGGGGAGCAGTACTTC
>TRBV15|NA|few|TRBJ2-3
CATSDPGLADTQYF
TGTGCCACCAGTGACCCGGGTTTAGCAGATACGCAGTATTTT
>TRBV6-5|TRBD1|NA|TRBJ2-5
CASSYSSPWTGGGETQYF
TGTGCCAGCAGTTACTCGAGCCCCTGGACAGGGGGCGGTGAGACCCAGTACTTC
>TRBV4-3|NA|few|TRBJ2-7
CASSQEWGNSYEQYF
TGCGCCAGCAGCCAAGAATGGGGAAACTCCTACGAGCAGTACTTC
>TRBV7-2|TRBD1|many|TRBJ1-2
CASSLDRANYGYTF
TGTGCCAGCAGCTTGGACAGGGCTAACTATGGCTACACCTTC
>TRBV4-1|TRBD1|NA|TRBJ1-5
CASSQIQGHSNQPQHF
TGCGCCAGCAGCCAAATACAGGGGCATAGCAATCAGCCCCAGCATTTT
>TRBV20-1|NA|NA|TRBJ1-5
CSASPDRIISNQPQHF
TGCAGTGCTAGTCCTGACAGGATAATTAGCAATCAGCCCCAGCATTTT
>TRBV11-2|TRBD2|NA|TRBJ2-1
CASRIGGRGGPAGGPYNEQFF
TGTGCCAGCAGGATCGGAGGCAGAGGTGGTCCAGCGGGGGGCCCATACAATGAGCAGTTCTTC
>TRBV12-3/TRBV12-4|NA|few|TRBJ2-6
CASRPQVSGANVLTF
TGTGCCAGCAGACCACAGGTCTCTGGGGCCAACGTCCTGACTTTC
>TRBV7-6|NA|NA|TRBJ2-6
CASSLAHRSSGANVPTF
TGTGCCAGCAGCTTAGCCCACAGATCCTCTGGGGCCAACGTCCCGACTTTC
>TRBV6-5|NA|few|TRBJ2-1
CASSYENNEQFF
TGTGCCAGCAGTTACGAAAACAATGAGCAGTTCTTC
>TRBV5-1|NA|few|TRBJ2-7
CASSDASYEQYF
TGCGCCAGCAGCGACGCCTCCTACGAGCAGTACTTC
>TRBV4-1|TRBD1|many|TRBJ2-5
CASSPPRTGGGETQYF
TGCGCCAGCAGCCCTCCCAGGACAGGGGGCGGAGAGACCCAGTACTTC
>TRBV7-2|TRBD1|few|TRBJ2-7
CASSAGQGRAEQYF
TGTGCCAGCAGCGCGGGACAGGGTCGTGCCGAGCAGTACTTC
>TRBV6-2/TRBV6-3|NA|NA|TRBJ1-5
CASSAEVRQPQHF
TGTGCCAGCAGTGCCGAGGTGAGGCAGCCCCAGCATTTT
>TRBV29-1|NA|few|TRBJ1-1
CSGQTHTANTEAFF
TGCAGCGGACAAACCCACACAGCGAACACTGAAGCTTTCTTT
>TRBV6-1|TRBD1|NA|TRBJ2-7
CASSEEAGTGPDEQYF
TGTGCCAGCAGTGAAGAGGCGGGGACAGGGCCAGACGAGCAGTACTTC
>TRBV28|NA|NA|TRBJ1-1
CASSRGGTTEAFF
TGTGCCAGCTCTAGGGGGGGGACAACTGAAGCTTTCTTT
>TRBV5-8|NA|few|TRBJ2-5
CASTFPWRGEETQYF
TGTGCCAGCACCTTCCCTTGGAGAGGAGAAGAGACCCAGTACTTC
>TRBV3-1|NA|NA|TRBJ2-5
CASSPLLGMETQYF
TGTGCCAGCAGCCCCCTCTTGGGAATGGAGACCCAGTACTTC
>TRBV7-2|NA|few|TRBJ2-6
CASSPTGGPLSGANVLTF
TGTGCCAGCAGTCCAACCGGCGGCCCCCTCTCTGGGGCCAACGTCCTGACTTTC
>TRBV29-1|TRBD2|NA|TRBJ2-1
CSVVSRGAGNEQFF
TGCAGCGTGGTATCGCGGGGGGCCGGGAATGAGCAGTTCTTC